This TCR beta chain was identified in a study of cytomegalovirus exposure and HLA in healthy donors. PCR involved 60 Vbeta and 13 Jbeta primers. Assay: immunoSEQ multiplex PCR; the TCRdb copy retains only in-frame clones and omits some. The sample holds about 170,000 clones; 60% to 80% are singletons and the top ten take just under 6.5%. The clonotype was recovered from a man in his forties in good health and CMV-seropositive. What was sequenced was PBMCs.

CDR3 sequence (DNA): TGTGCCAGCAGCCGCCAAAGCGGGAGGGCAAGGGATGAGCAGTTCTTC. It specifies CASSRQSGRARDEQFF. This chain links TRBV7-2 with TRBJ2-1; 10 bases are a match to TRBD2. V lost 5 bases and J lost 8; bases outside the gene matches: 12. Germline CDR1 SGHTA, CDR2 FQGNSA. The CDR3 is made up of 16 amino acids. Supplemented by reference TRBV7-2 and TRBJ2-1, the full variable domain reads GAGVSQSPSNKVTEKGKDVELRCDPISGHTALYWYRQSLGQGLEFLIYFQGNSAPDKSGLPSDRFSAERTGGSVSTLTIQRTQQEDSAVYLCASSRQSGRARDEQFFGPGTRLTVL.